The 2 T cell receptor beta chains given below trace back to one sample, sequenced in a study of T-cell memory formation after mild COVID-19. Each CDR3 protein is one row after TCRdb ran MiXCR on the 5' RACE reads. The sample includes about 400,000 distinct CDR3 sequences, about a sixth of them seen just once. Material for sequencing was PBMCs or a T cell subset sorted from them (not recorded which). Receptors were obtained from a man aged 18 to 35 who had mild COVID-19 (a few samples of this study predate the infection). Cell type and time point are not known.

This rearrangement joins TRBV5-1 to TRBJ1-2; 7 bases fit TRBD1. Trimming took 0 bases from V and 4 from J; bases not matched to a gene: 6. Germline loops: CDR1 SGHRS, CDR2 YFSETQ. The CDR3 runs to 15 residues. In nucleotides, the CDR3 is TGCGCCAGCAGCTTGGGTGAGGGGGCAGGCTATGGCTACACCTTC. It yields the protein CASSLGEGAGYGYTF.

CDR3 residues: CASSLAFSGYGDTQYF. CDR3 sequence (DNA): TGCGCCAGCAGCTTGGCCTTCTCGGGGTATGGAGATACGCAGTATTTT. The V call is TRBV5-1, the J call TRBJ2-3, with TRBD2 as a possible D gene (5 bases). Per germline, CDR1 SGHRS and CDR2 YFSETQ. The CDR3 has 16 amino acids. The V end was cut by 0 bases, the J end by 5 bases, with 16 bases between.